This T cell receptor (beta chain) was captured by sequencing in a study of PD-L1 blockade in urothelial cancer. Repertoires were generated with immunoSEQ multiplex PCR, while TCRdb's copy carries only in-frame clones and drops some. The table includes tens of thousands of clones, about 80% detected once. The CDR3 is 15 residues long. Germline V gene sequence: CDR1 MNHEY, CDR2 SVGAGI. V lost 8 bases, J lost 5 bases, and 13 bases stayed unmatched. Sequenced here: PBMCs, sampled around atezolizumab (anti-PD-L1) treatment. The chain links TRBV6-5 to TRBJ2-3; TRBD1 matches at 7 bases. This clonotype was sampled from a man aged 70 or older with urothelial cancer. This CDR3 is CASLDAGTVKDTQYF. CDR3 DNA sequence: TGTGCCAGCCTCGACGCCGGGACAGTAAAAGATACGCAGTATTTT.